This TCR beta chain emerged from a study of T cells in localized non-small cell lung cancer. CDR3 length equals 15 residues. The V end lost 3 bases, the J end lost 2 bases, and 12 bases lay between the germline ends. Germline V gene lookup returns CDR1 KGHSH and CDR2 LQKENI. Atypia-free adjacent lung came from at least 2 cm beyond the tumor margin. The method was immunoSEQ multiplex PCR; TCRdb's version includes in-frame clones alone and lacks a portion of them. There are over 2,500 clones in the sample; roughly 35% occur only once, and around a fifth lies in the top ten. Study findings and constraints: It was uninvolved adjacent lung that showed the highest T cell clonality, exceeding tumor. Sequencing, confined to only one tumor region, leaves heterogeneity possible.

With regard to this clone: Its antigen is still unknown.

Sequencing used normal lung tissue next to the tumor, obtained before any cancer treatment. This TCR was sampled from a woman aged 35-70 years with stage II squamous cell lung carcinoma. V and J are TRBV18 and TRBJ2-3; no clear D gene. The CDR3 DNA reads as TGTGCCAGCTCACCGACCCGCGGAACCACAGATACGCAGTATTTT. Translation: CASSPTRGTTDTQYF.